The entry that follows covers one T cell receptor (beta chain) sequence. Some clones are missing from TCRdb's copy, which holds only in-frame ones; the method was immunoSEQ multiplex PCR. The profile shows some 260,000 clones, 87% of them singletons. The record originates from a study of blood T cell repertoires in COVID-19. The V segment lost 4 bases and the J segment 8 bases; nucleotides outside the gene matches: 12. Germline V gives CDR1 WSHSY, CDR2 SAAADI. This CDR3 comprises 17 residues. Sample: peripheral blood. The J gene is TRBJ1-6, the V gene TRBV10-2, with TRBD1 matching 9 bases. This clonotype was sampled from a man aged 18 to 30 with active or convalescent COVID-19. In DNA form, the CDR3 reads TGCGCCAGCAGTGGCTCGGGACAGGGCGGAGAATATTCACCCCTCCACTTT. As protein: CASSGSGQGGEYSPLHF.